This T cell receptor beta chain originates from a study of neurological immune-mediated disorders. Every sequencing run gave over 180 million TCR-beta sequences, taken from 15-18 subjects. Each CDR3 protein is one row after TCRdb ran MiXCR on the 5' RACE reads. The table has 69,000 or so distinct CDR3 sequences, about 5.1% seen once; the top ten hold over 2%. Broader study findings: No clinical or MRI feature was associated with the multiple sclerosis repertoire cluster.

This CDR3 is 12 amino acids long. Germline lookup yields CDR1 DFQATT and CDR2 SNEGSKA (reference sequence). Trimming removed 3 bases from V and 1 base from J, with 6 bases in between. In its sample, this clonotype was seen many times. Antigen specificity is unknown. The gene calls are TRBV20-1 and TRBJ2-5; D not certain. Sequencing was carried out using PBMCs. This receptor was identified in a woman in her 70s with multiple sclerosis. The CDR3: CSARKGQETQYF. CDR3 in DNA: TGCAGTGCTAGGAAGGGCCAAGAGACCCAGTACTTC.